Reported below is one T cell receptor (beta chain). The CDR3 contains 15 residues. CDR1 and CDR2 from the germline V gene are DFQATT and SNEGSKA (reference sequence). The V end lost 3 bases, the J end lost 8 bases, and 20 bases lay between the germline ends. Original handling: Reference gene primer amplification yielded estimated nucleated cell counts. Using immunoSEQ multiplex PCR, the repertoire was profiled, and TCRdb retains in-frame clones only, with some absent. V and J calls plus clone size are reproduced from that table; the DNA served to infer D and trimming. The top ten clones hold more than 2% of a sample with 90,000 to 120,000 clones, 70% to 90% of them seen once. The data are from a study of blood T cell repertoires in COVID-19. Study at large: Samples came from the United States, Italy and Spain, spanning acute and convalescent COVID-19. PBMCs, B-cell-depleted T cells, or T cells were the source of the cDNA or gDNA that made up the material.

This sequence originates from a human donor in a cohort sampled during active COVID-19. V usage is TRBV20-1 and J usage is TRBJ2-1; D is undetermined. The source material was peripheral blood. The CDR3 reads CSASRNWRSRDEQFF. CDR3 DNA: TGCAGTGCTAGTCGGAATTGGCGGAGCAGAGATGAGCAGTTCTTC.